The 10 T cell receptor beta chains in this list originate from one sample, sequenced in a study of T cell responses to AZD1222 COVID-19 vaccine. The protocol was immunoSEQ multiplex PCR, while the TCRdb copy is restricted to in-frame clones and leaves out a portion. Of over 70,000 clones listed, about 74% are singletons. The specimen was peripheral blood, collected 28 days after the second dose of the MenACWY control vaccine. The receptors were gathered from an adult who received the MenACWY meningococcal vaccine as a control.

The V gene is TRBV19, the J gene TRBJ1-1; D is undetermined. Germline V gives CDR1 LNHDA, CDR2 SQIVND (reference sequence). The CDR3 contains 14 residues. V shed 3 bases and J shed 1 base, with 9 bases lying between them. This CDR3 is CASSIGHSNTEAFF. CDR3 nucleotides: TGTGCCAGTAGTATCGGGCATTCGAACACTGAAGCTTTCTTT.

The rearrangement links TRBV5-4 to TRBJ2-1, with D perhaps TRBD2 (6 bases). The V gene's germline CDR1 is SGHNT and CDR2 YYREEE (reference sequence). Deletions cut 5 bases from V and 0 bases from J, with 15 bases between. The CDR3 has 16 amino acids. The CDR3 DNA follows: TGTGCCAGCAGTCCCTTAGCGGACCTCTCCTACAATGAGCAGTTCTTC. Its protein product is CASSPLADLSYNEQFF.

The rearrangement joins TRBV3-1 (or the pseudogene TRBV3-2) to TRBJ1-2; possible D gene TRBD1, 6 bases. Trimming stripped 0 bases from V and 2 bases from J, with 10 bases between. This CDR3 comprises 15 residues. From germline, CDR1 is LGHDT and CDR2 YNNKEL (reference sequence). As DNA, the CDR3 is TGTGCCAGCAGCCAAGAGGCCCAGGGGAACTATGGCTACACCTTC. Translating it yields CASSQEAQGNYGYTF.

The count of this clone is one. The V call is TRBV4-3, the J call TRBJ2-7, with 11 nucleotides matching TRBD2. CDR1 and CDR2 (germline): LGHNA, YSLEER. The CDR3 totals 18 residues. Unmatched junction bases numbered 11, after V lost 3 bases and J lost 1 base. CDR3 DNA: TGCGCCAGCAGCCACCAGAAATTAGGGACTAGCGGATCCTACGAGCAGTACTTC. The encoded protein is CASSHQKLGTSGSYEQYF.

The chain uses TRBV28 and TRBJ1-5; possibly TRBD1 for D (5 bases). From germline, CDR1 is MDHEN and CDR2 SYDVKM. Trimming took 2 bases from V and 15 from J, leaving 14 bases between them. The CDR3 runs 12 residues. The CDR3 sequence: CASSLIGQGLHF. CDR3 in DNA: TGTGCCAGCAGTTTAATAGGCCAGGGCTTGCATTTT.

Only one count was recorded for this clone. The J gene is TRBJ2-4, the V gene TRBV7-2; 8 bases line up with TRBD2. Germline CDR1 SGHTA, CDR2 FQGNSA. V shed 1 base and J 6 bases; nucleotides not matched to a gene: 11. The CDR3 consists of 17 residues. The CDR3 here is CASSLVAGGAGGNIQYF. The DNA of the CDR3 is TGTGCCAGCAGCTTAGTGGCCGGGGGGGCCGGCGGAAACATTCAGTACTTC.

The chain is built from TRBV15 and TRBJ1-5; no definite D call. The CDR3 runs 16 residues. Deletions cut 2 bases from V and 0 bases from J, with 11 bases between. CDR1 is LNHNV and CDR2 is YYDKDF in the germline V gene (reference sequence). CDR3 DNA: TGTGCCACCAGCAGAAGCCCGTGGGCTAGCAATCAGCCCCAGCATTTT. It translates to CATSRSPWASNQPQHF.

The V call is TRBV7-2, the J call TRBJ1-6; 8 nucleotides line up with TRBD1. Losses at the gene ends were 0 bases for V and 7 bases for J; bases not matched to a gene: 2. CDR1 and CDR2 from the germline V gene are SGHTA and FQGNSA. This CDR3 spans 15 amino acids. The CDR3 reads CASSLAGDRNSPLHF. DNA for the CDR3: TGTGCCAGCAGCTTAGCCGGGGACAGGAATTCACCCCTCCACTTT.

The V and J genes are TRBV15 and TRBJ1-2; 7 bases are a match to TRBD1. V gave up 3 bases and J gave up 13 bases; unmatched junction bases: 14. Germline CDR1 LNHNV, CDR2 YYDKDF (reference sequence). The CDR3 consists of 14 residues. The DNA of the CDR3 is TGTGCCACCAGCAGCGGGAATAACAGGGGCCCTAGCACCTTC. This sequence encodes CATSSGNNRGPSTF.

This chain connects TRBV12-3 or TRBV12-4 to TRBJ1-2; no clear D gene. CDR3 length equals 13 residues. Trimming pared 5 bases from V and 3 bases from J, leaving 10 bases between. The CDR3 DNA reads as TGTGCCAGCAGTCCTCAACGCGACTATGGCTACACCTTC. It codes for CASSPQRDYGYTF.